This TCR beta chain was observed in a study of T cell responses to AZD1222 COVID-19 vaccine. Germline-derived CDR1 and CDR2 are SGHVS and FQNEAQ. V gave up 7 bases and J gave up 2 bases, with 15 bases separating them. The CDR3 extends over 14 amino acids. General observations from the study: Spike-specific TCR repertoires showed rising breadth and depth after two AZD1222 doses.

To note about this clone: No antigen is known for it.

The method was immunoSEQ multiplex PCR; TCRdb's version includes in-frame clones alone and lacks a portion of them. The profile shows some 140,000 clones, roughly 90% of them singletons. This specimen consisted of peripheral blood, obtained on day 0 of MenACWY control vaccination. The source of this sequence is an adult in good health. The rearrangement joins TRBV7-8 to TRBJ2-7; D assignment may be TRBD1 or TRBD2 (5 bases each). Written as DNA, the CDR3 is TGTGCCAGCAACCTCGGGACGCAAACCTACGAGCAGTACTTC. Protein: CASNLGTQTYEQYF. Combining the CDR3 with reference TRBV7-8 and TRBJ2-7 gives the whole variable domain GAGVSQSPRYKVAKRGQDVALRCDPISGHVSLFWYQQALGQGPEFLTYFQNEAQLDKSGLPSDRFFAERPEGSVSTLKIQRTQQEDSAVYLCASNLGTQTYEQYFGPGTRLTVT.